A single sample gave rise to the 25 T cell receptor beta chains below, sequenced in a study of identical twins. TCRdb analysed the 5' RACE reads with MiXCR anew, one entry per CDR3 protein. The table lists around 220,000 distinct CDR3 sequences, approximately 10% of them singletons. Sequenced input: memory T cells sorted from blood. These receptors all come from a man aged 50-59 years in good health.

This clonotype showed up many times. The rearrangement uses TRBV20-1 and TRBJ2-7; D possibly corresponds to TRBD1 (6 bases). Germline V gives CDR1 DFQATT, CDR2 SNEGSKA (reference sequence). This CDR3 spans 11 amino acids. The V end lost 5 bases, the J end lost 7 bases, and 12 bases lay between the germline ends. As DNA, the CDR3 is TGCAGTGCTCATTCAGGGGTAGAGCAGTACTTC. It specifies CSAHSGVEQYF.

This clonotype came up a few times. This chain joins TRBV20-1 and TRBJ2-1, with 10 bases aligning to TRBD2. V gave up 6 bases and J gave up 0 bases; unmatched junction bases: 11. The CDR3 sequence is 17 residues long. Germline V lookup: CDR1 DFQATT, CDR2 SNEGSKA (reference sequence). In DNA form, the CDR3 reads TGCAGTGCCCAAGGACTAGCGGATCGAAGCTCCTACAATGAGCAGTTCTTC. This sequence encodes CSAQGLADRSSYNEQFF.

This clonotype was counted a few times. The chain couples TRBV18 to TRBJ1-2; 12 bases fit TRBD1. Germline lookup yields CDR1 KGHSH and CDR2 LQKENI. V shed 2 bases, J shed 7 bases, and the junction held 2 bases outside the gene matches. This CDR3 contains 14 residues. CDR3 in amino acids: CASSPGTGGSGYTF. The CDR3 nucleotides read TGTGCCAGCTCACCAGGGACAGGGGGCTCTGGCTACACCTTC.

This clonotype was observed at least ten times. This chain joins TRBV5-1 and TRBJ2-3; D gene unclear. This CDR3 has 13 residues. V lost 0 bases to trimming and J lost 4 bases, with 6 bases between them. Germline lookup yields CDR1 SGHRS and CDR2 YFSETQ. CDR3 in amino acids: CASSLDRADTQYF. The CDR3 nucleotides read TGCGCCAGCAGCTTGGATCGGGCAGATACGCAGTATTTT.

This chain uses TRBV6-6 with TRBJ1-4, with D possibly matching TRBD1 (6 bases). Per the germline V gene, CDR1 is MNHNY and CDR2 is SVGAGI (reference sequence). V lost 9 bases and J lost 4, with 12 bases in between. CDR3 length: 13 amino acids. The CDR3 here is CASRGGSNEKLFF. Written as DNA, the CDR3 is TGTGCCAGTAGGGGGGGGAGTAATGAAAAACTGTTTTTT.

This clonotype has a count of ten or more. CDR3 bases: TGTGCCAGCAGCTGGGGACTAGCGTCCTACGAGCAGTACTTC. Its protein is CASSWGLASYEQYF. The chain has TRBV7-2 and TRBJ2-7; 10 nucleotides line up with TRBD2. Germline V gene lookup returns CDR1 SGHTA and CDR2 FQGNSA. The CDR3 runs 14 residues. The ends lost 4 bases at V and 1 base at J; junction bases unmatched: 1.

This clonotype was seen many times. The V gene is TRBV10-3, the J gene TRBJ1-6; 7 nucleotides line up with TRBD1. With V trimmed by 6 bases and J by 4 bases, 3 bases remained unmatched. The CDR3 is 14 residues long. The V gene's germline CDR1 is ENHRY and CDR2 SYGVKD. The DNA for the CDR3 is TGTGCCATCAGGGGGACAGTATATAATTCACCCCTCCACTTT. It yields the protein CAIRGTVYNSPLHF.

The CDR3 sequence is CASGYYGSGGELFF. CDR3 in DNA: TGTGCCAGCGGGTACTACGGTTCTGGCGGGGAGCTGTTTTTT. The chain couples TRBV27 to TRBJ2-2; no reliable D call. V was clipped by 8 bases and J by 7 bases, with 17 bases between them. The V gene's germline CDR1 is MNHEY and CDR2 SMNVEV (reference sequence). CDR3 size: 14 residues.

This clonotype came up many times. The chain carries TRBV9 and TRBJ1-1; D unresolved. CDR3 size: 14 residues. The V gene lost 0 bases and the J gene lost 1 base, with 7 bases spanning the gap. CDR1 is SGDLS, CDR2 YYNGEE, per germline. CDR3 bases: TGTGCCAGCAGCGTAGAAGGGCAGAACACTGAAGCTTTCTTT. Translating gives CASSVEGQNTEAFF.

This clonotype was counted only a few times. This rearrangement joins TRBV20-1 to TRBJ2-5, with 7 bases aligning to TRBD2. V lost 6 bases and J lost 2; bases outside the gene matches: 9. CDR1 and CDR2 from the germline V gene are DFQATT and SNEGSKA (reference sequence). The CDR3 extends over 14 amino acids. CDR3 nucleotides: TGCAGTGCGCAGGCGGGACTACCTCAAGAGACCCAGTACTTC. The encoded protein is CSAQAGLPQETQYF.

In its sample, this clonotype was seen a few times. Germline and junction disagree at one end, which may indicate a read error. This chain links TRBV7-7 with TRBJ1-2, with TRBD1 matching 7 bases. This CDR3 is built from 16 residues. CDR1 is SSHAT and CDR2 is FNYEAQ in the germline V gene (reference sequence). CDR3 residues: CASSLGDSKTNYGYTF. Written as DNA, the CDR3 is TGTGCTAGCAGCTTAGGGGACAGCAAAACTAACTATGGCTACACCTTC.

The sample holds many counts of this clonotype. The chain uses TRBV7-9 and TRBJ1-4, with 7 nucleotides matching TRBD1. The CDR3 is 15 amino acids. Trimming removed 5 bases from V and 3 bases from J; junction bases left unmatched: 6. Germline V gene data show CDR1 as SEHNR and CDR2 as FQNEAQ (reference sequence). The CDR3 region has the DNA TGTGCCAGCAGCCAGGGGGGGAGCTCTAATGAAAAACTGTTTTTT. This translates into CASSQGGSSNEKLFF.

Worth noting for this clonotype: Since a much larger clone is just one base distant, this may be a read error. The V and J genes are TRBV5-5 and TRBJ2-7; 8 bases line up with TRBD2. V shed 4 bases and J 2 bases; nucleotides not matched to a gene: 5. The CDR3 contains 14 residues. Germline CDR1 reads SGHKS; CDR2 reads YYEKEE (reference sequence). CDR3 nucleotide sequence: TGTGCCAGCAGCCCGGGACTAGGGGCCTACGAGCAGTACTTC. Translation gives CASSPGLGAYEQYF.

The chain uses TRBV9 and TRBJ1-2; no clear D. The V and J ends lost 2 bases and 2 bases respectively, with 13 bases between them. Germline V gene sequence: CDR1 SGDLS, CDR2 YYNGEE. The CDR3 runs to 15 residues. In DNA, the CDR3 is TGTGCCAGCAGCGTGACGGCAGCTTTAAACTATGGCTACACCTTC. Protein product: CASSVTAALNYGYTF.

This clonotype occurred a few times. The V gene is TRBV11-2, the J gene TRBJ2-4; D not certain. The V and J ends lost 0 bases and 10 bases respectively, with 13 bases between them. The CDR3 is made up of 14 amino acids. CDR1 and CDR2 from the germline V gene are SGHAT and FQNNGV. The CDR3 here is CASSLERSERIQYF. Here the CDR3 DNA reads TGTGCCAGCAGCTTAGAGAGGTCGGAGAGGATTCAGTACTTC.

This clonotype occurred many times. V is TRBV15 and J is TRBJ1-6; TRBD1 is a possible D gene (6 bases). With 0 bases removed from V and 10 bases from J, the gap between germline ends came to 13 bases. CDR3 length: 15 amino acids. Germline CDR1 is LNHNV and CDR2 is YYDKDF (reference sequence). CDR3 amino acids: CATSRDPQGGSPLHF. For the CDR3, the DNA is TGTGCCACCAGCAGAGATCCACAGGGAGGATCACCCCTCCACTTT.

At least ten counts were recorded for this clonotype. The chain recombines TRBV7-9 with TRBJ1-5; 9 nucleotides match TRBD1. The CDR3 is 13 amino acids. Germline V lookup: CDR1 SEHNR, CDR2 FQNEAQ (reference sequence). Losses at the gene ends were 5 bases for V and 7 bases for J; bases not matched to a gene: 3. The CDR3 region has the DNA TGTGCCAGCAGCACAGGGGGCGAACAGCCCCAGCATTTT. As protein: CASSTGGEQPQHF. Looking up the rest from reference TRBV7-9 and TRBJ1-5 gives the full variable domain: DTGVSQNPRHKITKRGQNVTFRCDPISEHNRLYWYRQTLGQGPEFLTYFQNEAQLEKSRLLSDRFSAERPKGSFSTLEIQRTEQGDSAMYLCASSTGGEQPQHFGDGTRLSIL.

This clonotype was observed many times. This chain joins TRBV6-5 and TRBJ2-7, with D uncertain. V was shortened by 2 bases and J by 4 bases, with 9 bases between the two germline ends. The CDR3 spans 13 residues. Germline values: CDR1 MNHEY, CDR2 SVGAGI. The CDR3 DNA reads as TGTGCCAGCAGTTACGCGAGAGGATACGAGCAGTACTTC. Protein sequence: CASSYARGYEQYF.

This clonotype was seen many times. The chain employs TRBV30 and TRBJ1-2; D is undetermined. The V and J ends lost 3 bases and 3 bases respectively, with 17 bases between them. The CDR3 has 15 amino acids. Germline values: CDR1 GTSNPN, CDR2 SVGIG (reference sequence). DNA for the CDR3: TGTGCCTGGAGCGTAACCCCCGAGGGTGACTATGGCTACACCTTC. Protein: CAWSVTPEGDYGYTF.

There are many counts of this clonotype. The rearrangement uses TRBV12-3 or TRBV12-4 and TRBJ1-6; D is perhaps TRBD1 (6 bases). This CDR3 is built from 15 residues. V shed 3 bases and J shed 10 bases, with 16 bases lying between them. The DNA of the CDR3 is TGTGCCAGCAGTTTTCGGTCCAGCAGGGGATCACCCCTCCACTTT. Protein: CASSFRSSRGSPLHF.

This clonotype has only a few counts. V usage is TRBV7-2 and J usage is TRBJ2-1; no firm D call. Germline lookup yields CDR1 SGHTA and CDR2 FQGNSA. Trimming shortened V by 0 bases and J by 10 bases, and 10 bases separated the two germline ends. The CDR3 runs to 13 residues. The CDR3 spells CASSLAQVREQFF. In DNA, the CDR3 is TGTGCCAGCAGCTTAGCGCAGGTTCGGGAGCAGTTCTTC. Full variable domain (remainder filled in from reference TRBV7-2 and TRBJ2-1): GAGVSQSPSNKVTEKGKDVELRCDPISGHTALYWYRQSLGQGLEFLIYFQGNSAPDKSGLPSDRFSAERTGGSVSTLTIQRTQQEDSAVYLCASSLAQVREQFFGPGTRLTVL.

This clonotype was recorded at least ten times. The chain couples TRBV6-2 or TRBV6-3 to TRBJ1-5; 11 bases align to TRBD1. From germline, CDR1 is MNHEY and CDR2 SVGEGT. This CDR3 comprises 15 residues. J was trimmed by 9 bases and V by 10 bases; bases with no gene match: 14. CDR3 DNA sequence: TGTGCCACTCAGGTTGGACAGGGGGCTACCCGGCCCCAGCATTTT. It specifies CATQVGQGATRPQHF.

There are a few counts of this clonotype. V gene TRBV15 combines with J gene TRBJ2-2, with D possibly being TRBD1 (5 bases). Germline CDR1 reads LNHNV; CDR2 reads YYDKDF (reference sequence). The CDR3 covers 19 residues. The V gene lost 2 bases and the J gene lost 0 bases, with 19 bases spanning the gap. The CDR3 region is CATSRSLTSQGTNTGELFF. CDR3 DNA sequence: TGTGCCACCAGCAGATCCCTCACAAGCCAGGGTACGAACACCGGGGAGCTGTTTTTT.

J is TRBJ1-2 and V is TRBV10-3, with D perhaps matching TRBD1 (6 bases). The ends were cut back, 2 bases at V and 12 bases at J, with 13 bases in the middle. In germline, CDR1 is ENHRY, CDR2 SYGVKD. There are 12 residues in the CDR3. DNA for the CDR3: TGTGCCATCAGTGAGGAAGGGACATTGGACACCTTC. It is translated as CAISEEGTLDTF.

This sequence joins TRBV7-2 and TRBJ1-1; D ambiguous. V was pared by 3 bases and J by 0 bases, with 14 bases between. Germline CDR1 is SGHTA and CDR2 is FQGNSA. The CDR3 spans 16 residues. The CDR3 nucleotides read TGTGCCAGCAGCTTCACGGGAAGAAGCCTGAACACTGAAGCTTTCTTT. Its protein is CASSFTGRSLNTEAFF. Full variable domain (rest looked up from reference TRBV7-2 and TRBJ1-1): GAGVSQSPSNKVTEKGKDVELRCDPISGHTALYWYRQSLGQGLEFLIYFQGNSAPDKSGLPSDRFSAERTGGSVSTLTIQRTQQEDSAVYLCASSFTGRSLNTEAFFGQGTRLTVV.